This TCR beta chain appears in the sequencing data of a study of vaccination and CD4 T cells after COVID-19. The Oncomine TCR Beta short-read assay sequenced DNA from cultured CD4+ T cells. Extraction of genomic DNA was performed on cultured CD4+ T cells. TCRdb reanalysed the PCR reads using MiXCR and keeps one entry per CDR3 protein. The sample lists approximately 18,000 distinct CDR3 sequences; roughly 50% were seen once. This clonotype came up a few times. The target antigen is unknown. V lost 6 bases, J lost 4 bases, and 15 bases lay in between. Looked up from germline, CDR1 is DFQATT and CDR2 is SNEGSKA (reference sequence). The CDR3 extends over 13 amino acids. Treatment defined: approximately 9-day PBMC culture with coronavirus spike peptide pools or control peptides (ViraFEST assay).

This sequence was found in a human donor who had recovered from COVID-19. Sequenced material: CD4+ T cells from blood, cultured in vitro. This chain joins TRBV20-1 and TRBJ1-1; possible D gene TRBD1, 6 bases. In DNA, the CDR3 is TGCAGTGCCCGCGCCGCCAGGGGCACTGAAGCTTTCTTT. This translates into CSARAARGTEAFF.